The 3 T cell receptor beta chains presented below share a single source sample, sequenced in a study of blood T cell repertoires in COVID-19 (dated by TCRdb to 2020 to 2022). The library was made by the immunoSEQ multiplex PCR assay. TCRdb provides this immuneACCESS table in a form limited to in-frame rearrangements. Some clones are lacking; in checked studies, under half of them reflect an unresolved V gene, and why the rest are absent is not known. Present in this sample are under 170,000 clones, 87% of which were seen just once. The ten largest clonotypes hold about 4% of the sample. Material for sequencing was peripheral blood. The receptors stem from a woman aged 55-69 years with active or convalescent COVID-19.

The chain couples TRBV14 to TRBJ2-5; possibly TRBD2 for D (6 bases). V shed 0 bases and J shed 1 base, with 9 bases lying between them. The CDR3 is made up of 15 amino acids. Germline-derived CDR1 and CDR2 are SGHDN and FVKESK. The CDR3 region is CASSQDRGIQETQYF. DNA for the CDR3: TGTGCCAGCAGCCAAGATCGGGGGATCCAAGAGACCCAGTACTTC.

The J gene is TRBJ1-2, the V gene TRBV25-1; the match to TRBD1 covers 7 bases. The CDR3 consists of 15 residues. CDR1 is MGHDK and CDR2 is SYGVNS in the germline V gene. With V trimmed by 1 base and J by 4 bases, 6 bases remained unmatched. The CDR3: CASSESRGAGYGYTF. CDR3 coding DNA: TGTGCCAGCAGTGAATCCAGGGGGGCGGGCTATGGCTACACCTTC.

The chain joins TRBV5-1 to TRBJ1-1, with unresolved D. Germline lookup yields CDR1 SGHRS and CDR2 YFSETQ. The V end was cut by 2 bases, the J end by 1 base, with 12 bases between. This CDR3 region has 15 residues. The chain's CDR3 is CASSFGGPTNTEAFF. The CDR3 DNA is TGCGCCAGCAGCTTTGGAGGGCCGACGAACACTGAAGCTTTCTTT.